This T cell receptor beta chain was sequenced in a study of identical twins. Broader study findings: Beta clonotypes that were abundant in cord blood contained fewer insertions, a pattern absent from memory repertoires. Out-of-frame beta sequences exhibited a weaker degree of excess twin sharing.

This clonotype was counted between two and nine times. As yet, its antigen is unknown. Trimming pared 6 bases from V and 10 bases from J, leaving 13 bases between. The CDR3 covers 12 residues. TCRdb re-called the 5' RACE reads with MiXCR, one entry per CDR3 protein. The sample yields roughly 500,000 distinct CDR3 sequences, roughly a fifth seen once. The same data also contributed to another study, on T cells expressing NK-cell markers. That source adds: HCMV seropositivity marked most of the eight sequenced donors; one was seronegative.

The chain joins TRBV12-3 or TRBV12-4 to TRBJ2-1, with a tentative D call TRBD1 (5 bases). This sequence was found in a woman younger than 30 in good health. Sequenced material: CD4+ T cells sorted from blood. The CDR3 bases are TGTGCCAGCAGGTATGGTCCAGGGGAGCAGTTCTTC. The encoded protein is CASRYGPGEQFF.